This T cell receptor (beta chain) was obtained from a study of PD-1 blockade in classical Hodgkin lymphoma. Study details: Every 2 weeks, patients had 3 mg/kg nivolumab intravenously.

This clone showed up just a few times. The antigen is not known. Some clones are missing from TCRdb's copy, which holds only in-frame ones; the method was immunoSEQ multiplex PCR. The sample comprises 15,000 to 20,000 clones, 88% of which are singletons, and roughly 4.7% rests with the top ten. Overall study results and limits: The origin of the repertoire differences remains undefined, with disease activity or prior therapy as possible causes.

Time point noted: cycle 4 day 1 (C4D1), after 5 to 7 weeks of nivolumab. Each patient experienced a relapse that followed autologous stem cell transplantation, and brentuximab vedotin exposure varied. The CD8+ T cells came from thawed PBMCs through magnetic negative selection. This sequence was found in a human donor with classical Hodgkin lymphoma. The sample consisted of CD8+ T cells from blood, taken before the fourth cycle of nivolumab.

Here the CDR3 DNA reads TGTGCCAGCACGTATGGACAGGGGGCCAATCAGCCCCAGCATTTT. It encodes CASTYGQGANQPQHF. The chain couples TRBV2 to TRBJ1-5; 11 bases agree with TRBD1. The CDR3 contains 15 residues. Per the germline V gene, CDR1 is SNHLY and CDR2 is FYNNEI. After removal of 7 bases from V and 3 bases from J, the junction contained 5 bases not matched to a gene. Combining the CDR3 with reference TRBV2 and TRBJ1-5 gives the whole variable domain EPEVTQTPSHQVTQMGQEVILRCVPISNHLYFYWYRQILGQKVEFLVSFYNNEISEKSEIFDDQFSVERPDGSNFTLKIRSTKLEDSAMYFCASTYGQGANQPQHFGDGTRLSIL.